These 5 T cell receptor beta chains came from one sample sequenced in a study of shared clonotypes between healthy human individuals. Repertoires were generated with immunoSEQ multiplex PCR, while TCRdb's copy carries only in-frame clones and drops some. Among fewer than 700,000 clones listed, roughly four fifths were seen once. The source material was PBMCs. These receptors all come from a woman between 40 and 50 years old in good health. Some clones in this sample may be carry-over from other donors' samples.

About this clone: This same CDR3 is encoded by further DNA sequences in the sample. This chain joins TRBV5-4 and TRBJ1-1; 8 bases map to TRBD1. Germline trimming cut 0 bases from V and 0 bases from J; bases unmatched to any gene: 1. Per germline, CDR1 SGHNT and CDR2 YYREEE (reference sequence). The CDR3 runs 15 residues. This CDR3 is CASSLAGGLNTEAFF. CDR3 DNA: TGTGCCAGCAGCTTGGCAGGGGGCCTGAACACTGAAGCTTTCTTT.

V usage is TRBV28 and J usage is TRBJ1-3; D ambiguous. Trimming cost V 3 bases and J 9 bases, with 9 bases left between them. The CDR3 runs to 12 residues. Germline CDR1 and CDR2: MDHEN and SYDVKM. This CDR3 is CASSFGVGTIYF. The CDR3, as DNA: TGTGCCAGCAGTTTTGGGGTAGGCACCATATATTTT.

The DNA for the CDR3 is TGTGCCAGCAGCTTAGGGCAGGGATTGGAGACCCAGTACTTC. This encodes CASSLGQGLETQYF. The chain links TRBV7-9 to TRBJ2-5, with D tentatively TRBD1 (5 bases). With 1 base removed from V and 5 bases from J, the gap between germline ends came to 11 bases. The CDR3 length is 14 residues. Germline CDR1 and CDR2: SEHNR and FQNEAQ (reference sequence). The complete variable domain, with remaining parts taken from reference TRBV7-9 and TRBJ2-5, reads DTGVSQNPRHKITKRGQNVTFRCDPISEHNRLYWYRQTLGQGPEFLTYFQNEAQLEKSRLLSDRFSAERPKGSFSTLEIQRTEQGDSAMYLCASSLGQGLETQYFGPGTRLLVL.

The chain has TRBV5-1 and TRBJ2-7, with TRBD2 as a possible D gene (5 bases). The V gene lost 4 bases and the J gene lost 3 bases, with 11 bases spanning the gap. The CDR3 is 13 residues long. CDR1 and CDR2 from the germline V gene are SGHRS and YFSETQ. The chain's CDR3 is CASSPGDLYEQYF. The CDR3, as DNA: TGCGCCAGCAGCCCCGGGGATCTCTACGAGCAGTACTTC.

This clone was found many times. The chain joins TRBV4-2 to TRBJ1-4; weak D call: TRBD1 (5 bases). Germline CDR1 is LGHNA and CDR2 is YNFKEQ. Trimming stripped 8 bases from V and 6 bases from J, with 7 bases between. The CDR3 is made up of 11 amino acids. CDR3 DNA: TGTGCCAGCCTAGGGGATGAAAAACTGTTTTTT. Translation gives CASLGDEKLFF.